Below, one T cell receptor (beta chain) is given with its context. Antigen specificity is unknown. The data belong to a study of T-cell memory formation after mild COVID-19. About the study: Largely donor-specific sequence clusters came from two donors.

TCRdb called the 5' RACE reads again in MiXCR, with one record for every CDR3 protein. The repertoire includes about 240,000 distinct CDR3 sequences, around a tenth of them detected once, and around 20% sits in the top ten. J lost 4 bases, V lost 3 bases, and 8 bases had no gene match. CDR3 length: 16 amino acids. CDR1 is SGHRS and CDR2 is YFSETQ in the germline V gene. Overall study results and limits: Day 15 to 85 contracting clones showed balanced CD4/CD8; day 15 to 37 expanders favored CD4+.

The sequence derives from a man aged 18 to 30 who had mild COVID-19 (a few samples of this study predate the infection). Cell type and time point are not known. The sample was PBMCs or a T cell subset sorted from them (not recorded which). The chain has TRBV5-1 and TRBJ2-5; 11 bases agree with TRBD1. DNA of the CDR3: TGCGCCAGCAGCTCCCTCTTTGGGACAGGGGGAGAGACCCAGTACTTC. This gives the protein CASSSLFGTGGETQYF.